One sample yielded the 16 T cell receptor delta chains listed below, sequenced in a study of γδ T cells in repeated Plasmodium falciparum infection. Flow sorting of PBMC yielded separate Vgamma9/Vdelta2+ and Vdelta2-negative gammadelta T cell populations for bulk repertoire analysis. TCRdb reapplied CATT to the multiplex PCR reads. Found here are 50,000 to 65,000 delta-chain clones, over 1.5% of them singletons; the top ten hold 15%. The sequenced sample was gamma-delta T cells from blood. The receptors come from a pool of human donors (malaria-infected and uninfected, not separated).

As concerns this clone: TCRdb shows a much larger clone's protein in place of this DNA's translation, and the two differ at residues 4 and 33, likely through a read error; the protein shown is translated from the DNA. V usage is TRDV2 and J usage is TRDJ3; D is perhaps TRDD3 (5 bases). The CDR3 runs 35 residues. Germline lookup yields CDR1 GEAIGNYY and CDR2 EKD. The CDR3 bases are TGTGCCTGTGCCCCCCCGCGGTTGTGCCACGGCAAAGAATACACCTTGGCCAGGATTCTGTGGATTCAATCCATTAGCTCCTGGGACACCCGACAGACGTTTTTC. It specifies CACAPPRLCHGKEYTLARILWIQSISSWDTRQTFF.

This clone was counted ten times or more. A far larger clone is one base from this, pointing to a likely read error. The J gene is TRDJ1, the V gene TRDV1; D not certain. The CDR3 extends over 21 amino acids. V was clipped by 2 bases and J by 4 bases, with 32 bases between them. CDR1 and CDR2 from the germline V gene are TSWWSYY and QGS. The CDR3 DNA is TGTGCTCTTGGGGAAGCTACGTTTAGAGGGGTTTGGAGGGGCCAAGGCGATAAACTCATCTTT. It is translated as CALGEATFRGVWRGQGDKLIF.

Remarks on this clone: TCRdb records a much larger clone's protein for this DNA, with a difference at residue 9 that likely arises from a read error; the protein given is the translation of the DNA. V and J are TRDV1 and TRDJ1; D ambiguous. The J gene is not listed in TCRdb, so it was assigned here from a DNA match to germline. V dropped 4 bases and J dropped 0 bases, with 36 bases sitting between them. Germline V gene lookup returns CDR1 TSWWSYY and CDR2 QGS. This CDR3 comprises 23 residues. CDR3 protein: CALGVLSSHPFRRLAFYTDKLIF. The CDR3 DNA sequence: TGTGCTCTTGGGGTCCTTAGTTCCCACCCTTTTCGCCGTCTGGCCTTTTACACCGATAAACTCATCTTT.

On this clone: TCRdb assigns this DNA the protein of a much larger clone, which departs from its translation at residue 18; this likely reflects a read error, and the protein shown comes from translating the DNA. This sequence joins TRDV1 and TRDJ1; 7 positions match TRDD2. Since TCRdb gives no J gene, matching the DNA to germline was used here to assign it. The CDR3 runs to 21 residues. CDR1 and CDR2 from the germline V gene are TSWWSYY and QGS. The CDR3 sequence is CALGEVSYGGPYSLYTDELIF. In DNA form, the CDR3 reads TGTGCTCTTGGGGAAGTTTCCTACGGGGGGCCGTACTCTCTGTACACCGATGAACTCATCTTT.

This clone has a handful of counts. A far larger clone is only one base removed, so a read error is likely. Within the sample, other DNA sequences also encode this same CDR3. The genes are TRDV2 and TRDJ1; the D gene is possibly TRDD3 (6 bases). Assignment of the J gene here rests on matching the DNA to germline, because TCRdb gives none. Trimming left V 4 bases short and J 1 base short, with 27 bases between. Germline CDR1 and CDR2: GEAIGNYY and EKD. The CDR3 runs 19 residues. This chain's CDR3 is CACDGVVGYELGLTDKLIF. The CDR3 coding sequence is TGTGCCTGTGATGGTGTGGTGGGATATGAACTGGGTCTCACCGATAAACTCATCTTT.

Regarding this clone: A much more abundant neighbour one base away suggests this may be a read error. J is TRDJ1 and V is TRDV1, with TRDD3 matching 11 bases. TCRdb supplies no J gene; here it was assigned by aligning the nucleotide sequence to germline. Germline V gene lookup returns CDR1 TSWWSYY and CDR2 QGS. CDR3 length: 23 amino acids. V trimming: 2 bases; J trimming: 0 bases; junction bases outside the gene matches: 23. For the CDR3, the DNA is TGTGCTCTTGGGGAAGTTCTTCCCCCCCTTTGGTACTGGGGGATATTGTACACCGATAAACTCATCTTT. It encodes CALGEVLPPLWYWGILYTDKLIF.

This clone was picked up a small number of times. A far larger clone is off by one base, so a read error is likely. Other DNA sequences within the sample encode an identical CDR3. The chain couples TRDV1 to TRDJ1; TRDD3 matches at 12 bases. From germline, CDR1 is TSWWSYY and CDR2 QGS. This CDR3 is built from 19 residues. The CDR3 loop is CALGLPYWGILGYTDKLIF. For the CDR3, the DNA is TGCGCTCTTGGGTTACCGTACTGGGGGATACTGGGGTACACCGATAAACTCATCTTT.

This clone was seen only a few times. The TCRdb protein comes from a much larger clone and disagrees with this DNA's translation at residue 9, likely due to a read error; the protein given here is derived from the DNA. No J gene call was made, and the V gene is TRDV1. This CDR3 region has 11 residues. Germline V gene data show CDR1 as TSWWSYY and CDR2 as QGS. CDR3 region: CALLGSDKPIF. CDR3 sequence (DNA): TGTGCTCTCCTAGGAAGCGATAAACCCATCTTT.

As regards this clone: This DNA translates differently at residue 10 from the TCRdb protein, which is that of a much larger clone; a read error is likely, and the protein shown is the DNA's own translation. CDR3 loop: CALGELVPSHKLASTGGYALTLIF. CDR3 bases: TGTGCTCTTGGGGAACTAGTCCCTAGCCATAAGCTAGCATCGACTGGGGGATACGCTTTAACACTCATCTTT. The chain recombines TRDV1 with TRDJ1, with 13 positions matching TRDD3. TCRdb carries no J gene annotation; the J gene was assigned here by matching the DNA with germline. CDR3 length equals 24 residues. Germline-derived CDR1 and CDR2 are TSWWSYY and QGS. Trimming at V came to 0 bases and at J to 10 bases, leaving 32 bases not matched to a gene.

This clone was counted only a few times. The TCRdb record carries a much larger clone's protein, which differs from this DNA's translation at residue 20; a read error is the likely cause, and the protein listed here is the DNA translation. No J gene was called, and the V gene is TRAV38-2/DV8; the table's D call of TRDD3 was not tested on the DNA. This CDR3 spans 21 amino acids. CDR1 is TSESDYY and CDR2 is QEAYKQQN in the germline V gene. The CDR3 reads CAYRRVFLRGGGPYYTDKLTF. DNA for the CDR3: TGTGCTTATAGGAGGGTCTTCCTACGGGGTGGGGGACCCTACTACACCGATAAACTCACCTTT.

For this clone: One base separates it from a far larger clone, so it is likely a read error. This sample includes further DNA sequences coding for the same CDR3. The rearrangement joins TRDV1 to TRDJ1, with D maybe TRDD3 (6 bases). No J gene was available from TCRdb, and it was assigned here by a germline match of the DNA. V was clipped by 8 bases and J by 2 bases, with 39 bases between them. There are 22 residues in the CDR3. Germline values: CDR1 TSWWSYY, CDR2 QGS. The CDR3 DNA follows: TGTGCTCTTAACAATTTAAGGGAAGCCTCCTGGAGCGGGGATGGAGGGACCGATAAACTCATCTTT. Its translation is CALNNLREASWSGDGGTDKLIF.

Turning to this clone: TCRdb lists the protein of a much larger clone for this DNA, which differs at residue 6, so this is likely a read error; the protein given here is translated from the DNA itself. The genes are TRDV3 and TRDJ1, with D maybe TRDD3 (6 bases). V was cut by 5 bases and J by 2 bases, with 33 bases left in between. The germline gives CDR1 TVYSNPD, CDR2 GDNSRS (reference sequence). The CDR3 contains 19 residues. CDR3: CALWAPRWGFSRSTDKLIF. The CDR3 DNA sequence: TGTGCCCTTTGGGCTCCACGATGGGGGTTCTCCCGATCAACCGATAAACTCATCTTT. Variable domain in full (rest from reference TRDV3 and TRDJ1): CDKVTQSSPDQTVASGSEVVLLCTYDTVYSNPDLFWYRIRPDYSFQFVFYGDNSRSEGADFTQGRFSVKHILTQKAFHLVISPVRTEDSATYYCALWAPRWGFSRSTDKLIFGKGTRVTVEP.

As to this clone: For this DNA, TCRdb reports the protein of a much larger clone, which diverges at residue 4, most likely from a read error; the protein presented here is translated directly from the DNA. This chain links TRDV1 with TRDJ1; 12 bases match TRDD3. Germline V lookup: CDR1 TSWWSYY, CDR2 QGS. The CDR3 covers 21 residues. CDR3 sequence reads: CALVELVTIKTGGYLSDKLIF. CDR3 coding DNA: TGTGCTCTTGTGGAACTAGTGACGATAAAGACTGGGGGATACTTAAGCGATAAACTCATCTTT.

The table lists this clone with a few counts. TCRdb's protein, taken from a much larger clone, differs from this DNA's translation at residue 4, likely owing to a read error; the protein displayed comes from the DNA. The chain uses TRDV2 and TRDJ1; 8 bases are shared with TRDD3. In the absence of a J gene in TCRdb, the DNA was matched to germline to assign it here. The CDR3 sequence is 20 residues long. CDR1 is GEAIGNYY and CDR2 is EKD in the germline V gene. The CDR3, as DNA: TGTGCCTGTAACACGGCCTTCCCACCGGCTACTGGGGGGTACACCGATAAACTCATCTTT. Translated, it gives CACNTAFPPATGGYTDKLIF.

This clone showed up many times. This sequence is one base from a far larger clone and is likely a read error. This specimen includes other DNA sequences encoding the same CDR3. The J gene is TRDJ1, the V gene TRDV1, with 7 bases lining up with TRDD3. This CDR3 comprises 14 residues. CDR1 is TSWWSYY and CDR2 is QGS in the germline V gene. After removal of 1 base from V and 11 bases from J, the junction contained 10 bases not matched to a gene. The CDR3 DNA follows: TGTGCTCTTGGGGAACGGATCTGGGGGGCTAAGCTCATCTTT. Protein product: CALGERIWGAKLIF.

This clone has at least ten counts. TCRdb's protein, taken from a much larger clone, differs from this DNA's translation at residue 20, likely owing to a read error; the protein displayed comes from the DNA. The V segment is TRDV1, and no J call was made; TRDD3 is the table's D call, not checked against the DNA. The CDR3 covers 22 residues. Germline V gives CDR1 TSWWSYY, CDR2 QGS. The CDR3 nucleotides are TGTGCTCTTGGGCGAACGTGGGGGATACGCGTTTCGAGCTCCTGGGACACCCGACAGGTGTTTTTC. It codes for CALGRTWGIRVSSSWDTRQVFF.